Listed here are 20 T cell receptor beta chains from one sample, sequenced in a study of shared clonotypes between healthy human individuals. The assay was immunoSEQ multiplex PCR, and TCRdb's table has in-frame clones only and misses some. The table has over 850,000 clones, around 78% seen once; the top ten hold under 0.65%. What was sequenced was memory CD4+ T cells from PBMCs. This sample's subset: CD45RA-negative fraction. Every receptor here comes from a man aged 18 to 29 in good health. Some clones in this sample may be carry-over from other donors' samples.

J is TRBJ1-1 and V is TRBV10-3; 7 nucleotides align to TRBD1. The CDR3 extends over 15 amino acids. With V trimmed by 4 bases and J by 5 bases, 10 bases remained unmatched. Looked up from germline, CDR1 is ENHRY and CDR2 is SYGVKD. The DNA for the CDR3 is TGTGCCATCAGTGCAGGGGGGGCGCCGGTTACTGAAGCTTTCTTT. Its protein product is CAISAGGAPVTEAFF.

This clone has a handful of counts. The chain is built from TRBV29-1 and TRBJ2-7, with 10 bases lining up with TRBD2. The CDR3 runs 16 residues. J was trimmed by 3 bases and V by 4 bases; bases with no gene match: 12. Germline V lookup: CDR1 SQVTM, CDR2 ANQGSEA. The CDR3 loop is CSVASSGGPIGYEQYF. CDR3 DNA: TGCAGCGTTGCTTCTAGCGGGGGCCCGATAGGCTACGAGCAGTACTTC.

The chain uses TRBV7-3 and TRBJ2-5, with D tentatively TRBD1 (6 bases). The CDR3 has 15 residues. Trimming took off 1 base at V and 1 base at J, with 10 bases between the two ends. The V gene's germline CDR1 is SGHTA and CDR2 FQGTGA. The CDR3: CASSLMAQGQETQYF. In DNA form, the CDR3 reads TGTGCCAGCAGCTTAATGGCACAGGGCCAAGAGACCCAGTACTTC. The variable domain in full, completed from reference TRBV7-3 and TRBJ2-5, reads GAGVSQTPSNKVTEKGKYVELRCDPISGHTALYWYRQSLGQGPEFLIYFQGTGAADDSGLPNDRFFAVRPEGSVSTLKIQRTERGDSAVYLCASSLMAQGQETQYFGPGTRLLVL.

The chain uses TRBV19 and TRBJ2-3, with TRBD2 matching 7 bases. This CDR3 has 16 residues. CDR1 is LNHDA and CDR2 is SQIVND in the germline V gene (reference sequence). V was clipped by 3 bases and J by 0 bases; unmatched bases: 6. The CDR3 is CASSIQAGHSTDTQYF. The CDR3 DNA reads as TGTGCCAGTAGTATCCAAGCGGGGCATAGCACAGATACGCAGTATTTT.

This clone was observed a few times. The chain has TRBV29-1 and TRBJ1-2; D call uncertain. Trimming left V 4 bases short and J 7 bases short, with 13 bases between. Germline V gives CDR1 SQVTM, CDR2 ANQGSEA. This CDR3 contains 12 residues. The CDR3, as DNA: TGCAGCGTTGTACTGGGGTACGGTGGCTACACCTTC. Translation: CSVVLGYGGYTF.

The table lists this clone with many counts. The chain links TRBV28 to TRBJ2-2; 8 positions match TRBD1. Germline V lookup: CDR1 MDHEN, CDR2 SYDVKM. V lost 7 bases, J lost 1 base, and 8 bases stayed unmatched. The CDR3 spans 16 residues. This chain's CDR3 is CASTTAGTGNTGELFF. The CDR3 nucleotides are TGTGCCAGCACTACCGCCGGGACAGGGAACACCGGGGAGCTGTTTTTT.

The chain employs TRBV7-3 and TRBJ2-1, with 9 bases matching TRBD2. Germline V gene sequence: CDR1 SGHTA, CDR2 FQGTGA. V trimming: 1 base; J trimming: 8 bases; junction bases outside the gene matches: 3. This CDR3 spans 14 amino acids. The chain's CDR3 is CASSLIAGGDEQFF. The CDR3 DNA follows: TGTGCCAGCAGCTTAATTGCGGGAGGGGATGAGCAGTTCTTC.

V is TRBV30 and J is TRBJ1-6; D unresolved. The germline V gene has CDR1 GTSNPN and CDR2 SVGIG (reference sequence). The ends were cut back, 2 bases at V and 5 bases at J, with 7 bases in the middle. The CDR3 is 13 residues long. The CDR3 is CAWSMENNSPLHF. Written as DNA, the CDR3 is TGTGCCTGGAGTATGGAGAATAATTCACCCCTCCACTTT.

The chain uses TRBV4-3 and TRBJ1-1; tentatively, D is TRBD1 (5 bases). The CDR3 consists of 15 residues. Germline V lookup: CDR1 LGHNA, CDR2 YSLEER. With 0 bases removed from V and 10 bases from J, the gap between germline ends came to 18 bases. The CDR3 nucleotides read TGCGCCAGCAGCCAAGAAACCCCACCCCCAGGGCGAGCTTTCTTT. This codes for CASSQETPPPGRAFF.

The chain is built from TRBV28 and TRBJ1-1; D is unclear. V was pared by 4 bases and J by 1 base, with 16 bases between. Germline V gene lookup returns CDR1 MDHEN and CDR2 SYDVKM. The CDR3 runs to 16 residues. In DNA form, the CDR3 reads TGTGCCAGCAGTTCCCCAATCACCCTGCGGAACACTGAAGCTTTCTTT. Translating gives CASSSPITLRNTEAFF.

V gene TRBV28 combines with J gene TRBJ2-7; tentatively, D is TRBD1 (6 bases). CDR1 and CDR2 from the germline V gene are MDHEN and SYDVKM. V was shortened by 6 bases and J by 7 bases, with 19 bases between the two germline ends. The CDR3 spans 14 residues. CDR3 loop: CASRGNYRGWEQYF. CDR3 DNA: TGTGCCAGCAGGGGGAATTATAGGGGGTGGGAGCAGTACTTC.

The table lists this clone with a few counts. The same CDR3 can be traced to other DNA sequences in this sample. This chain uses TRBV27 with TRBJ1-2; TRBD1 aligns across 8 bases. The CDR3 is 13 residues long. Per germline, CDR1 MNHEY and CDR2 SMNVEV (reference sequence). J was trimmed by 7 bases and V by 6 bases; bases with no gene match: 7. The CDR3 loop reads CASSPDRVGGYTF. The CDR3 region has the DNA TGTGCCAGCAGCCCGGACAGGGTTGGTGGCTACACCTTC.

This clone was observed a single time. V usage is TRBV7-9 and J usage is TRBJ1-1; D is unresolved. This CDR3 has 14 residues. Germline V gene sequence: CDR1 SEHNR, CDR2 FQNEAQ (reference sequence). V shed 6 bases and J shed 0 bases, with 11 bases lying between them. CDR3 loop: CASSLGNMNTEAFF. The CDR3 DNA sequence: TGTGCCAGCAGTCTCGGTAATATGAACACTGAAGCTTTCTTT.

The V gene is TRBV9, the J gene TRBJ2-2, with 7 bases matching TRBD1. Germline CDR1 reads SGDLS; CDR2 reads YYNGEE. Germline trimming cut 3 bases from V and 1 base from J; bases unmatched to any gene: 6. This CDR3 comprises 16 residues. DNA of the CDR3: TGTGCCAGCAGCGCCCGGGCAGGGGGGAACACCGGGGAGCTGTTTTTT. Translating gives CASSARAGGNTGELFF.

This sequence joins TRBV7-3 and TRBJ2-3; D may be TRBD2 (7 bases). There are 15 residues in the CDR3. V lost 2 bases to trimming and J lost 3 bases, with 12 bases between them. Germline V gene sequence: CDR1 SGHTA, CDR2 FQGTGA. In nucleotides, the CDR3 is TGTGCCAGCAGCTTATACGGGGGGCGGACAGATACGCAGTATTTT. Residues: CASSLYGGRTDTQYF.

The chain recombines TRBV4-2 with TRBJ2-3, with 7 bases matching TRBD2. Looked up from germline, CDR1 is LGHNA and CDR2 is YNFKEQ. This CDR3 spans 15 amino acids. Germline trimming cut 1 base from V and 3 bases from J; bases unmatched to any gene: 4. The CDR3: CASSQVLAETDTQYF. The CDR3 DNA is TGTGCCAGCAGCCAAGTCCTAGCGGAAACAGATACGCAGTATTTT.

CDR3 sequence: CASSSSPGGTDTQYF. In nucleotides, the CDR3 is TGTGCCAGCAGCTCCTCCCCGGGAGGGACAGATACGCAGTATTTT. The gene calls are TRBV11-2 and TRBJ2-3; 8 nucleotides match TRBD2. CDR1 is SGHAT, CDR2 FQNNGV, per germline. The CDR3 is made up of 15 amino acids. V was clipped by 4 bases and J by 3 bases; unmatched bases: 6. The full variable domain, rest sourced from reference TRBV11-2 and TRBJ2-3, is EAGVAQSPRYKIIEKRQSVAFWCNPISGHATLYWYQQILGQGPKLLIQFQNNGVVDDSQLPKDRFSAERLKGVDSTLKIQPAKLEDSAVYLCASSSSPGGTDTQYFGPGTRLTVL.

This clone was found once. Other DNA sequences in the same sample also yield this CDR3. This chain uses TRBV5-1 with TRBJ2-7, with D maybe TRBD1 (6 bases). The germline V gene has CDR1 SGHRS and CDR2 YFSETQ. Trimming stripped 2 bases from V and 0 bases from J, with 9 bases between. CDR3 size: 14 residues. The CDR3 nucleotides are TGCGCCAGCAGCTTCCTCAGGGGCTCCTACGAGCAGTACTTC. Protein: CASSFLRGSYEQYF. Full variable domain (remainder filled in from reference TRBV5-1 and TRBJ2-7): KAGVTQTPRYLIKTRGQQVTLSCSPISGHRSVSWYQQTPGQGLQFLFEYFSETQRNKGNFPGRFSGRQFSNSRSEMNVSTLELGDSALYLCASSFLRGSYEQYFGPGTRLTVT.

This clone was recorded once. The genes are TRBV30 and TRBJ2-7, with unresolved D. The CDR3 covers 13 residues. The germline V and J ends were trimmed by 1 base and 6 bases, with 13 bases remaining between them. The germline gives CDR1 GTSNPN, CDR2 SVGIG (reference sequence). The CDR3 protein is CAWSGAHWGEQYF. In DNA, the CDR3 is TGTGCCTGGAGTGGGGCCCATTGGGGCGAGCAGTACTTC.

About this clone itself: At the DNA level, this CDR3 is encoded by other sequences in the same sample as well. The chain uses TRBV15 and TRBJ2-1; TRBD1 aligns across 12 bases. V was pared by 1 base and J by 7 bases, with 5 bases of the junction left unmatched. The CDR3 length is 16 residues. The germline gives CDR1 LNHNV, CDR2 YYDKDF (reference sequence). The CDR3 is CATSRGTGQGANEQFF. The CDR3 nucleotides are TGTGCCACCAGCAGAGGGACGGGACAGGGGGCGAATGAGCAGTTCTTC.